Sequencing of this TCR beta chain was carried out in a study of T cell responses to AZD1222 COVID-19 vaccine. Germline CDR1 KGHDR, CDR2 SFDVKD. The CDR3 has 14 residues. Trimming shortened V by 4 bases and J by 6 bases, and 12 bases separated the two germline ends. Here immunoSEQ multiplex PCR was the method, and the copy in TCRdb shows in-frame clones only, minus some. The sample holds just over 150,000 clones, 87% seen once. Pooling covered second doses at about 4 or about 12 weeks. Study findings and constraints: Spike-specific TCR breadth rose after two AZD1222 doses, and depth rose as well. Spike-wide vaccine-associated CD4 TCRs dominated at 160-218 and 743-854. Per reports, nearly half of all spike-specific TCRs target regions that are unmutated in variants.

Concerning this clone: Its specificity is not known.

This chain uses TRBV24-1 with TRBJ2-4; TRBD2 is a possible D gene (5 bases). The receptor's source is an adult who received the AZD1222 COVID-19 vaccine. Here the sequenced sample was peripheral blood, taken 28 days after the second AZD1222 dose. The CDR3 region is CATSDTGVGNIQYF. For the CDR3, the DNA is TGTGCCACCAGTGACACCGGGGTGGGAAACATTCAGTACTTC.